What follows is one T cell receptor (beta chain) and its context. This specimen comes from a study of shared clonotypes between healthy human individuals. HIV-negative, healthy adults without recent acute infections or vaccinations were the donors. The donors, all of them Caucasian adults, lived in Nashville, Tennessee. Produced via immunoSEQ multiplex PCR; TCRdb's table is partial and in-frame only. The sample shows millions of clones, about 92% of them seen only once. Sequencing input: naive CD4+ T cells sorted from blood. Subset: CD45RA+ positively selected. This sequence originates from a man aged 18-30 years in good health.

As DNA, the CDR3 is TGTGCCAGCAGCCTTGGGACTAGCGGGGGGATTTACGAGCAGTACTTC. Amino acid sequence: CASSLGTSGGIYEQYF. This chain joins TRBV5-4 and TRBJ2-7; 15 bases match TRBD2. Germline assignment: CDR1 SGHNT and CDR2 YYREEE (reference sequence). V shed 4 bases, J shed 4 bases, and the junction held 6 bases outside the gene matches. The CDR3 consists of 16 residues.